This is a list of T cell receptor beta chains from one sample in a study of blood T cell repertoires in COVID-19. Profiled with immunoSEQ multiplex PCR; TCRdb holds only in-frame clones, not every one. The data contain about 310,000 clones, about 91% of them singletons. Input material: PBMCs or T cells enriched from blood (not recorded which). Receptor source: a woman aged 40 to 49 who had recovered from COVID-19. Each CDR3 is given with its conserved first and last residue. A D gene is named only where the DNA matches it firmly. Clone size is stated in some rows and not others, as once, few, many or a class when expanded.

V gene: TRBV19; D gene: -; clone size: -; J gene: TRBJ2-5; CDR3 DNA: TGTGCCAGTAGTATAGACCTTACGGGGTTTGGGGAGACCCAGTACTTC; CDR3 protein: CASSIDLTGFGETQYF
V gene: TRBV27; D gene: TRBD2; clone size: -; J gene: TRBJ2-7; CDR3 DNA: TGTGCCAGCAGTCGCGGCGGGGGAACGTCCTACGAGCAGTACTTC; CDR3 protein: CASSRGGGTSYEQYF
V gene: TRBV7-8; D gene: TRBD1; clone size: -; J gene: TRBJ2-1; CDR3 DNA: TGTGCCAGCAGCTTGCGACAGGGCATCTACAATGAGCAGTTCTTC; CDR3 protein: CASSLRQGIYNEQFF
V gene: TRBV5-1; D gene: TRBD1; clone size: -; J gene: TRBJ2-4; CDR3 DNA: TGCGCCAGCAGCGCCCAGACAGGGTTTTCGGTCCAAAACATTCAGTACTTC; CDR3 protein: CASSAQTGFSVQNIQYF
V gene: TRBV14; D gene: TRBD2; clone size: -; J gene: TRBJ2-1; CDR3 DNA: TGTGCCAGCAGCCAAGATTCTCTAGCGGGAGGGCTTGATGAGCAGTTCTTC; CDR3 protein: CASSQDSLAGGLDEQFF
V gene: TRBV3-1/TRBV3-2; D gene: TRBD2; clone size: -; J gene: TRBJ2-5; CDR3 DNA: TGTGCCAGCAGCCAGGGAGGGGAGACCCAGTACTTC; CDR3 protein: CASSQGGETQYF
V gene: TRBV7-9; D gene: TRBD2; clone size: -; J gene: TRBJ2-7; CDR3 DNA: TGTGCCAGCAGCTTAGGGCTAGCGGGGGGCCCCTACGAGCAGTACTTC; CDR3 protein: CASSLGLAGGPYEQYF
V gene: TRBV19; D gene: TRBD2; clone size: few; J gene: TRBJ2-5; CDR3 DNA: TGTGCCAGTAGTCTAGCGGGAGGGTCCCAAGAGACCCAGTACTTC; CDR3 protein: CASSLAGGSQETQYF
V gene: TRBV5-1; D gene: TRBD1; clone size: -; J gene: TRBJ1-3; CDR3 DNA: TGCGCCAGCAGCTCGACAGGGGACCTGGGAAACACCATATATTTT; CDR3 protein: CASSSTGDLGNTIYF
V gene: TRBV11-3; D gene: -; clone size: -; J gene: TRBJ2-4; CDR3 DNA: TGTGCCAGCAGCCCCCGCGGAGGGATGGACATTCAGTACTTC; CDR3 protein: CASSPRGGMDIQYF
V gene: TRBV19; D gene: TRBD1; clone size: -; J gene: TRBJ1-5; CDR3 DNA: TGTGCCAGTAGCAGAGGACAGGGAGTTTCGGGCAATCAGCCCCAGCATTTT; CDR3 protein: CASSRGQGVSGNQPQHF
V gene: TRBV30; D gene: -; clone size: once; J gene: TRBJ2-6; CDR3 DNA: TGTGCCTGGAGGGGAGGCAGCTCTGGGGCCAACGTCCTGACTTTC; CDR3 protein: CAWRGGSSGANVLTF
V gene: TRBV6-5; D gene: TRBD2; clone size: -; J gene: TRBJ2-1; CDR3 DNA: TGTGCCAGCAGTTACTCGGAGGGAGGGCCTCCCAATGAGCAGTTCTTC; CDR3 protein: CASSYSEGGPPNEQFF
V gene: TRBV7-9; D gene: TRBD1; clone size: -; J gene: TRBJ2-5; CDR3 DNA: TGTGCCAGCAGCCTAACCCGGGACAGGGGATCAGAGACCCAGTACTTC; CDR3 protein: CASSLTRDRGSETQYF
V gene: TRBV7-9; D gene: TRBD2; clone size: once; J gene: TRBJ2-5; CDR3 DNA: TGTGCCAGCAGCGCCCGCCGGAGCGGGAGGTGGGAGACCCAGTACTTC; CDR3 protein: CASSARRSGRWETQYF
V gene: TRBV28; D gene: TRBD1; clone size: -; J gene: TRBJ2-7; CDR3 DNA: TGTGCCAGCAAACAGGGGGCCAATACCTTCAACGAGCAGTACTTC; CDR3 protein: CASKQGANTFNEQYF
V gene: TRBV3-1/TRBV3-2; D gene: -; clone size: once; J gene: TRBJ2-1; CDR3 DNA: TGTGCCAGCAGCCAAAGCCGGACTACCCGAAATCCCAATGAGCAGTTCTTC; CDR3 protein: CASSQSRTTRNPNEQFF
V gene: TRBV28; D gene: -; clone size: -; J gene: TRBJ1-1; CDR3 DNA: TGTGCCAGCAAGATAGACTTGAACACTGAAGCTTTCTTT; CDR3 protein: CASKIDLNTEAFF
V gene: TRBV21-1; D gene: -; clone size: once; J gene: TRBJ2-5; CDR3 DNA: TGTGCCAGCAGCTCCCGCCCCGGACTACCCCAAGAGACCCAGTACTTC; CDR3 protein: CASSSRPGLPQETQYF
V gene: TRBV5-3; D gene: -; clone size: once; J gene: TRBJ1-3; CDR3 DNA: TGTGCCAGAAGCCGACGGAGCTCTGGAAACACCATATATTTT; CDR3 protein: CARSRRSSGNTIYF
V gene: TRBV24-1; D gene: TRBD2; clone size: -; J gene: TRBJ2-2; CDR3 DNA: TGTGCCACCAGGACTAGCGGGGGAAGGGAGCTGTTTTTT; CDR3 protein: CATRTSGGRELFF
V gene: TRBV5-1; D gene: TRBD1; clone size: -; J gene: TRBJ1-4; CDR3 DNA: TGCGCCAGCAGCGGCGCCCTGGGACAGCGAAATGAAAAACTGTTTTTT; CDR3 protein: CASSGALGQRNEKLFF
V gene: TRBV5-1; D gene: TRBD1; clone size: -; J gene: TRBJ1-2; CDR3 DNA: TGCGCCAGCAGCTGGACAGGGGATAACTATGGCTACACCTTC; CDR3 protein: CASSWTGDNYGYTF
V gene: TRBV7-2; D gene: TRBD1; clone size: -; J gene: TRBJ2-4; CDR3 DNA: TGTGCCAGCGTCCCGGGACAGTGGGGTATTCAGTACTTC; CDR3 protein: CASVPGQWGIQYF
V gene: TRBV7-8; D gene: -; clone size: -; J gene: TRBJ2-3; CDR3 DNA: TGTGCCAGCAGCTCCTGGATACTAGTAGGAGGGGCAGATACGCAGTATTTT; CDR3 protein: CASSSWILVGGADTQYF
V gene: TRBV3-1/TRBV3-2; D gene: -; clone size: -; J gene: TRBJ2-1; CDR3 DNA: TGTGCCAGCAGCCTAGCTAATGAGCAGTTCTTC; CDR3 protein: CASSLANEQFF
V gene: TRBV5-4; D gene: TRBD1; clone size: -; J gene: TRBJ1-2; CDR3 DNA: TGTGCCAGCACGGGCCGCCGGGACAGGGTGGCTGGCTACACCTTC; CDR3 protein: CASTGRRDRVAGYTF
V gene: TRBV7-2; D gene: TRBD1; clone size: -; J gene: TRBJ1-6; CDR3 DNA: TGTGCCAGCAGCGGTATGACAGGGTTGAATTCACCCCTCCACTTT; CDR3 protein: CASSGMTGLNSPLHF
V gene: TRBV5-1; D gene: TRBD1; clone size: -; J gene: TRBJ2-7; CDR3 DNA: TGCGCCAGCAGCCCGACAGGGGGAATATACGAGCAGTACTTC; CDR3 protein: CASSPTGGIYEQYF
V gene: TRBV19; D gene: -; clone size: -; J gene: TRBJ1-5; CDR3 DNA: TGTGCCAGTACAGACCAGGGATCTTTTCAGCCCCAGCATTTT; CDR3 protein: CASTDQGSFQPQHF
V gene: TRBV19; D gene: -; clone size: many; J gene: TRBJ2-3; CDR3 DNA: TGTGCCAGTAGTCTAGACTCCTATACGCAGTATTTT; CDR3 protein: CASSLDSYTQYF
V gene: TRBV9; D gene: -; clone size: few; J gene: TRBJ2-7; CDR3 DNA: TGTGCCAGCAGCGTTGGCGGAGGAACCTCCTACGAGCAGTACTTC; CDR3 protein: CASSVGGGTSYEQYF
V gene: TRBV11-2; D gene: -; clone size: -; J gene: TRBJ2-5; CDR3 DNA: TGTGCCAGCCGCGGGGTGTACCAAGAGACCCAGTACTTC; CDR3 protein: CASRGVYQETQYF
V gene: TRBV29-1; D gene: TRBD2; clone size: once; J gene: TRBJ2-7; CDR3 DNA: TGCAGCGTTGGGACTAGCGGGGGCTACGAGCAGTACTTC; CDR3 protein: CSVGTSGGYEQYF
V gene: TRBV7-8; D gene: TRBD2; clone size: -; J gene: TRBJ2-1; CDR3 DNA: TGTGCCAGCAGTTACGGCGTGGGGGGAACTAGCGGATACAATGAGCAGTTCTTC; CDR3 protein: CASSYGVGGTSGYNEQFF
V gene: TRBV7-3; D gene: -; clone size: -; J gene: TRBJ1-3; CDR3 DNA: TGTGCCAGCAGACAGGGTCCTGGAAACACCATATATTTT; CDR3 protein: CASRQGPGNTIYF
V gene: TRBV15; D gene: TRBD2; clone size: -; J gene: TRBJ2-1; CDR3 DNA: TGTGCAAGCGGGACCGTCAACAATGAGCAGTTCTTC; CDR3 protein: CASGTVNNEQFF
V gene: TRBV10-3; D gene: -; clone size: -; J gene: TRBJ2-7; CDR3 DNA: TGTGCCACGTCGGGGTCTAACTCCTACGAGCAGTACTTC; CDR3 protein: CATSGSNSYEQYF
V gene: TRBV19; D gene: TRBD1; clone size: -; J gene: TRBJ1-1; CDR3 DNA: TGTGCCAGTAGTATGCTTTTCCGGCTGGGACAGACATTTACTGAAGCTTTCTTT; CDR3 protein: CASSMLFRLGQTFTEAFF
V gene: TRBV4-1; D gene: TRBD2; clone size: -; J gene: TRBJ2-5; CDR3 DNA: TGCGCCAGCAGCCAAGATTCCCGGGTCGGGGCGGGAGTTGGACAAGAGACCCAGTACTTC; CDR3 protein: CASSQDSRVGAGVGQETQYF
V gene: TRBV19; D gene: TRBD1; clone size: -; J gene: TRBJ1-5; CDR3 DNA: TGTGCCAGTAGGATACAGGGGAATCAGCCCCAGCATTTT; CDR3 protein: CASRIQGNQPQHF
V gene: TRBV11-3; D gene: TRBD1; clone size: -; J gene: TRBJ2-3; CDR3 DNA: TGTGCCAGCAGCTTAGAAGGACAGGTCACAGATACGCAGTATTTT; CDR3 protein: CASSLEGQVTDTQYF
V gene: TRBV10-3; D gene: -; clone size: -; J gene: TRBJ1-6; CDR3 DNA: TGTGCCATCAGTGAGGAGGCTAGCTCACCCCTCCACTTT; CDR3 protein: CAISEEASSPLHF
V gene: TRBV6-2/TRBV6-3; D gene: TRBD1; clone size: once; J gene: TRBJ2-7; CDR3 DNA: TGTGCCAGCAGTGAGGGACAGGGGCACTCCTACGAGCAGTACTTC; CDR3 protein: CASSEGQGHSYEQYF
V gene: TRBV27; D gene: -; clone size: -; J gene: TRBJ1-5; CDR3 DNA: TGTGCCAGCAGTTTAGGAGGCATGAGCAATCAGCCCCAGCATTTT; CDR3 protein: CASSLGGMSNQPQHF
V gene: TRBV19; D gene: -; clone size: -; J gene: TRBJ1-5; CDR3 DNA: TGTGCCAGTACCGAAACAGGACCCCAACATCCCCAGCATTTT; CDR3 protein: CASTETGPQHPQHF
V gene: TRBV7-9; D gene: -; clone size: -; J gene: TRBJ1-2; CDR3 DNA: TGTGCCAGCAGCTCTTCGGCGGGGGGACATGGCTACACCTTC; CDR3 protein: CASSSSAGGHGYTF
V gene: TRBV27; D gene: -; clone size: -; J gene: TRBJ2-1; CDR3 DNA: TGTGCCAGCAGTTTAAGCGGGTTCAATGAGCAGTTCTTC; CDR3 protein: CASSLSGFNEQFF